The next 25 T cell receptor beta chains were all read from a single sample in a study of human T cells and chemical hapten exposure. Specified time point: pre-sensitization, week 0. Treatment specified: therapeutic diphenylcyclopropenone sensitization with weekly scalp DPC. A single record per CDR3 protein comes from TCRdb applying MiXCR to the RACE reads. The sample lists 180,000 or so distinct CDR3 sequences; around 30% were seen once. The specimen was whole blood, collected in connection with sensitization to the hapten diphenylcyclopropenone (DPC). These receptors came from a woman aged 30 to 39 with alopecia areata. Some clones in this sample may be carry-over from other donors' samples.

This clonotype was observed a few times. The rearrangement joins TRBV7-9 to TRBJ1-5; TRBD1 might be the D (5 bases). V was cut by 1 base and J by 9 bases, with 10 bases left in between. This CDR3 is 13 amino acids long. Germline assignment: CDR1 SEHNR and CDR2 FQNEAQ (reference sequence). Here the CDR3 reads CASSLDVRAPQHF. The DNA for the CDR3 is TGTGCCAGCAGCTTAGACGTCAGGGCGCCCCAGCATTTT.

This clonotype was seen more than once but under ten times. This chain uses TRBV7-2 with TRBJ2-1; TRBD1 matches at 8 bases. This CDR3 is built from 14 residues. The V gene's germline CDR1 is SGHTA and CDR2 FQGNSA. J was trimmed by 3 bases and V by 5 bases; bases with no gene match: 3. CDR3 amino acids: CASSNDRGYNEQFF. The DNA of the CDR3 is TGTGCCAGCAGCAACGACAGGGGCTACAATGAGCAGTTCTTC.

The J gene is TRBJ2-1, the V gene TRBV11-3; D unresolved. This CDR3 spans 17 amino acids. With 1 base removed from V and 0 bases from J, the gap between germline ends came to 13 bases. Germline V gives CDR1 SGHNT, CDR2 YENEEA. The CDR3 DNA follows: TGTGCCAGCAGCTTAGTGTTGTCGGCTAGCTCCTACAATGAGCAGTTCTTC. It specifies CASSLVLSASSYNEQFF.

The J gene is TRBJ1-1, the V gene TRBV2, with 9 bases identical to TRBD1. V was clipped by 4 bases and J by 5 bases; unmatched bases: 2. Germline V gene sequence: CDR1 SNHLY, CDR2 FYNNEI. This CDR3 region has 13 residues. CDR3 residues: CASSGQGGTEAFF. The CDR3, as DNA: TGTGCCAGCAGTGGACAGGGGGGGACTGAAGCTTTCTTT. Together with reference TRBV2 and TRBJ1-1, the CDR3 gives the full variable domain: EPEVTQTPSHQVTQMGQEVILRCVPISNHLYFYWYRQILGQKVEFLVSFYNNEISEKSEIFDDQFSVERPDGSNFTLKIRSTKLEDSAMYFCASSGQGGTEAFFGQGTRLTVV.

This clonotype was counted only a few times. The chain is built from TRBV20-1 and TRBJ2-4, with D maybe TRBD2 (5 bases). Trimming pared 3 bases from V and 12 bases from J, leaving 9 bases between. The germline V gene encodes CDR1 DFQATT and CDR2 SNEGSKA (reference sequence). The CDR3 runs 10 residues. CDR3 coding DNA: TGCAGTGCTAGTGACTATACTCAGTACTTC. Protein sequence: CSASDYTQYF.

In this sample, this clonotype turned up a few times. The rearrangement joins TRBV21-1 to TRBJ1-6. TRBV21-1 is termed a pseudogene. The CDR3 spans 11 residues. The chain's CDR3 is CASGYNSPLHF. In DNA form, the CDR3 reads TGTGCCAGCGGCTATAATTCACCCCTCCACTTT.

This clonotype was detected only a few times. This chain uses TRBV14 with TRBJ1-1, with D perhaps TRBD1 (5 bases). The CDR3 is 15 amino acids. Germline V gene lookup returns CDR1 SGHDN and CDR2 FVKESK. V was clipped by 2 bases and J by 3 bases, with 13 bases between them. The CDR3 sequence is CASSQSGYGYTEAFF. CDR3 coding DNA: TGTGCCAGCAGCCAATCAGGGTATGGTTACACTGAAGCTTTCTTT. Based on the CDR3 plus reference TRBV14 and TRBJ1-1, the full variable domain is EAGVTQFPSHSVIEKGQTVTLRCDPISGHDNLYWYRRVMGKEIKFLLHFVKESKQDESGMPNNRFLAERTGGTYSTLKVQPAELEDSGVYFCASSQSGYGYTEAFFGQGTRLTVV.

This clonotype has a handful of counts. This rearrangement joins TRBV4-3 to TRBJ2-2; D is possibly TRBD1 (6 bases). Germline V lookup: CDR1 LGHNA, CDR2 YSLEER. V lost 0 bases and J 4 bases, leaving 9 bases between the germline ends. This CDR3 is built from 15 residues. This CDR3 reads CASSQDQGSTGELFF. The DNA of the CDR3 is TGCGCCAGCAGCCAAGATCAGGGGAGCACCGGGGAGCTGTTTTTT.

V and J are TRBV28 and TRBJ2-2; D uncertain. CDR1 MDHEN and CDR2 SYDVKM come from the germline V gene. CDR3 length: 12 residues. The V end lost 4 bases, the J end lost 8 bases, and 8 bases lay between the germline ends. In DNA form, the CDR3 reads TGTGCCAGCAGTTCGCCGACAGGGGAGCTGTTTTTT. The encoded protein is CASSSPTGELFF.

V gene TRBV27 combines with J gene TRBJ2-3; 9 bases fit TRBD2. CDR3 length equals 15 residues. Germline CDR1 MNHEY, CDR2 SMNVEV (reference sequence). With V trimmed by 4 bases and J by 1 base, 3 bases remained unmatched. The CDR3: CASSWWTSGTDTQYF. CDR3 DNA: TGTGCCAGCAGTTGGTGGACTAGCGGCACAGATACGCAGTATTTT.

This clonotype was counted between two and nine times. This chain links TRBV27 with TRBJ1-2; D perhaps matches TRBD1 (5 bases). The CDR3 is made up of 17 amino acids. Germline-derived CDR1 and CDR2 are MNHEY and SMNVEV (reference sequence). With 0 bases removed from V and 1 base from J, the gap between germline ends came to 15 bases. The CDR3 DNA follows: TGTGCCAGCAGTTTATCGATAATTCGACAGATTAACTATGGCTACACCTTC. Its translation: CASSLSIIRQINYGYTF.

This clonotype was observed a handful of times. The rearrangement joins TRBV4-2 to TRBJ2-7; 12 bases line up with TRBD2. CDR1 and CDR2 (germline): LGHNA, YNFKEQ. This CDR3 has 17 amino acids. The V and J ends lost 5 bases and 0 bases, in that order; junction bases with no gene match: 8. CDR3 DNA: TGTGCCAGCAGCACCCGACTAGCGGGGGCCTCCTCCTACGAGCAGTACTTC. It yields the protein CASSTRLAGASSYEQYF.

The rearrangement joins TRBV20-1 to TRBJ1-4; tentative D call: TRBD1 (6 bases). The V end lost 5 bases, the J end lost 8 bases, and 21 bases lay between the germline ends. Germline V CDR1 and CDR2: DFQATT, SNEGSKA (reference sequence). The CDR3 is made up of 15 amino acids. CDR3 bases: TGCAGTGCTCGGGACATGGGGAGTCTTTGGGAAAAACTGTTTTTT. Amino acid sequence: CSARDMGSLWEKLFF.

This clonotype was found a few times. This chain links TRBV9 with TRBJ2-1, with a tentative D call TRBD2 (5 bases). The CDR3 sequence is 14 residues long. The V end was cut by 0 bases, the J end by 10 bases, with 14 bases between. Germline V CDR1 and CDR2: SGDLS, YYNGEE. The CDR3 coding sequence is TGTGCCAGCAGCGTAGCTCCCGGGGTGTCGGAGCAGTTCTTC. It yields the protein CASSVAPGVSEQFF.

This clonotype was recorded a few times. The rearrangement links TRBV29-1 to TRBJ1-2; tentative D call: TRBD1 (5 bases). The length of the CDR3 is 13 residues. CDR1 and CDR2 from the germline V gene are SQVTM and ANQGSEA. Between the trimmed V and J ends, which lost 2 bases and 0 bases, there was a span of 7 bases. This CDR3 is CSVETGSNYGYTF. CDR3 nucleotide sequence: TGCAGCGTTGAAACAGGTTCTAACTATGGCTACACCTTC.

The rearrangement joins TRBV7-3 to TRBJ2-3; 11 nucleotides agree with TRBD1. The germline V gene encodes CDR1 SGHTA and CDR2 FQGTGA. This CDR3 spans 17 amino acids. V was clipped by 4 bases and J by 0 bases; unmatched bases: 6. Written as DNA, the CDR3 is TGTGCCAGCAGCTCAGGACAGGGGGCTTTTAGCACAGATACGCAGTATTTT. This sequence encodes CASSSGQGAFSTDTQYF. Complete variable domain (other parts from reference TRBV7-3 and TRBJ2-3): GAGVSQTPSNKVTEKGKYVELRCDPISGHTALYWYRQSLGQGPEFLIYFQGTGAADDSGLPNDRFFAVRPEGSVSTLKIQRTERGDSAVYLCASSSGQGAFSTDTQYFGPGTRLTVL.

This clonotype was counted a few times. This sequence joins TRBV7-8 and TRBJ2-6; D tentatively fits TRBD1 or TRBD2 (5 bases each). The CDR3 sequence is 17 residues long. V dropped 6 bases and J dropped 0 bases, with 15 bases sitting between them. Germline V gives CDR1 SGHVS, CDR2 FQNEAQ. The CDR3 DNA is TGTGCCAGCAGACGGGACCCCCGGTTCTCTGGGGCCAACGTCCTGACTTTC. Amino acid sequence: CASRRDPRFSGANVLTF.

V usage is TRBV5-1 and J usage is TRBJ2-3; D remains unclear. CDR1 and CDR2 (germline): SGHRS, YFSETQ. The V end was cut by 1 base, the J end by 2 bases, with 14 bases between. The CDR3 contains 16 residues. The CDR3 DNA reads as TGCGCCAGCAGCTTGTCTGTGCCTCGCGCCACAGATACGCAGTATTTT. It yields the protein CASSLSVPRATDTQYF.

The chain combines TRBV11-3 with TRBJ2-3, with 7 bases identical to TRBD2. The CDR3 is made up of 15 amino acids. CDR1 and CDR2 (germline): SGHNT, YENEEA. V was pared by 0 bases and J by 5 bases, with 5 bases of the junction left unmatched. The CDR3 protein is CASSLDLAGVDTQYF. In nucleotides, the CDR3 is TGTGCCAGCAGCTTAGATCTCGCGGGGGTAGATACGCAGTATTTT.

The rearrangement links TRBV28 to TRBJ1-1; TRBD1 agrees at 9 bases. There are 14 residues in the CDR3. Germline V CDR1 and CDR2: MDHEN, SYDVKM. Germline trimming cut 8 bases from V and 5 bases from J; bases unmatched to any gene: 9. The CDR3 nucleotides read TGTGCCAGCGGAACAGGGGGCTTGGGAACTGAAGCTTTCTTT. Translating it yields CASGTGGLGTEAFF.

The V and J genes are TRBV30 and TRBJ2-3; D may be TRBD2 (5 bases). From germline, CDR1 is GTSNPN and CDR2 SVGIG (reference sequence). The CDR3 has 14 residues. The V end was cut by 6 bases, the J end by 0 bases, with 13 bases between. This CDR3 is CACPSRGSTDTQYF. CDR3 nucleotide sequence: TGTGCCTGCCCCAGCCGGGGTAGCACAGATACGCAGTATTTT.

With respect to this clonotype: The CDR3 does not close with the conserved phenylalanine or tryptophan, likely indicating a read error. Because the CDR3's place on the DNA is in doubt, the DNA is left out and the CDR3 is given as listed by TCRdb. This CDR3 reads CASSKITGDSQYRPL. The chain recombines TRBV21-1 with TRBJ1-1; the tabulated D call, TRBD1, remains unverified against the DNA. TRBV21-1 is listed as a pseudogene. The CDR3 spans 15 residues, counting both ends.

V usage is TRBV6-2 or TRBV6-3 and J usage is TRBJ1-2; D gene unclear. V gave up 5 bases and J gave up 4 bases, with 8 bases separating them. Per the germline V gene, CDR1 is MNHEY and CDR2 is SVGEGT. The CDR3 has 12 amino acids. CDR3 in amino acids: CASSLTAYGYTF. DNA of the CDR3: TGTGCCAGCAGTCTTACGGCCTATGGCTACACCTTC.

This clonotype came up many times. This chain uses TRBV3-1 with TRBJ1-2; D remains ambiguous. The CDR3 consists of 13 residues. Per germline, CDR1 LGHDT and CDR2 YNNKEL (reference sequence). The V end was cut by 1 base, the J end by 11 bases, with 14 bases between. The DNA of the CDR3 is TGTGCCAGCAGCCAAGGGTTAAGGGCCAGGTACACCTTC. Its protein is CASSQGLRARYTF.

This clonotype was picked up one time. The chain joins TRBV5-1 to TRBJ2-5; no firm D call. Between the trimmed V and J ends, which lost 3 bases and 5 bases, there was a span of 5 bases. Germline CDR1 SGHRS, CDR2 YFSETQ. The CDR3 runs 11 residues. The CDR3 reads CASSSDETQYF. Here the CDR3 DNA reads TGCGCCAGCAGCTCAGACGAGACCCAGTACTTC.